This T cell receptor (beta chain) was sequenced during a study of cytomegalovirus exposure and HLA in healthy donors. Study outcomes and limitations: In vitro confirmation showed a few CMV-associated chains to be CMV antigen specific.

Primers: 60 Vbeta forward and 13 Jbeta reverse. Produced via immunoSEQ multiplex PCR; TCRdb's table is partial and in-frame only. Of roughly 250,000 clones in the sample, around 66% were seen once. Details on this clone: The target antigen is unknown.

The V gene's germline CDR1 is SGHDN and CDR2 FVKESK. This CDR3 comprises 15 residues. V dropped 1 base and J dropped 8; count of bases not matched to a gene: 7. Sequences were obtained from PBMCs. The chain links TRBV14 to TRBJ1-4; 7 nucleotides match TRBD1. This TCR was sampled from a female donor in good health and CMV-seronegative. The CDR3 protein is CASSQVEGAGEKLFF. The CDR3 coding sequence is TGTGCCAGCAGCCAAGTGGAGGGGGCGGGAGAAAAACTGTTTTTT.